This T cell receptor beta chain comes out of a study of blood T cells in healthy people across ages. This clonotype was counted between two and nine times. V trimming: 5 bases; J trimming: 5 bases; junction bases outside the gene matches: 8. The V gene's germline CDR1 is SGHDT and CDR2 YYEEEE. The CDR3 length is 14 residues. A second roughly 6 to 11 cycle PCR used barcoded and J-beta primers. Tags on each cDNA molecule came from a template-switch adaptor with 12 random nucleotides. One entry per CDR3 protein, called by TCRdb with MiXCR from the 5' RACE reads. Among about 970,000 distinct CDR3 sequences, roughly 51% were seen once, and the ten largest hold about a fifth.

The sequenced sample consisted of blood. The TCR was taken from a woman aged 55-70 years in good health. The genes are TRBV5-6 and TRBJ2-7, with 9 positions matching TRBD2. The CDR3 nucleotides read TGTGCCAGCAGAACCGGGACTAGCATCCACGAGCAGTACTTC. Its protein product is CASRTGTSIHEQYF.